This T cell receptor (beta chain) was captured in a study of blood T cell repertoires in COVID-19 (dated by TCRdb to the early 2020s). In the study overall: The collaborator samples originated in the United States, Italy and Spain and spanned the acute and convalescent phases of COVID-19. The material from the prospective study consisted of cDNA or gDNA derived from T cells, B-cell-depleted T cells, or PBMCs. The sample metadata nearly always contained a de-identified subject ID, COVID-19 status, age in years and sex. The samples were drawn from two sources: the first 160 participants of the ongoing ImmuneRACE study, and 1,254 subjects contributed by 6 global collaborators. Where HLA class I and class II types were available, the types were taken from metadata supplied by the sample provider, not from assay-based typing. A freely available public database, intended as a resource for researchers studying the immune response to SARS-CoV-2, is where the repertoires were released. The dataset comprised deeply sampled blood TCRbeta repertoires from subjects exposed to, actively infected with, or recovered from COVID-19. Beyond this particular receptor, the publication reports: Clinical and demographic metadata were provided uncurated, with the amount varying by source and participant.

CDR1 and CDR2 were assigned from the germline V gene (reference sequence) as LNHDA and SQIVND. Unmatched junction bases come to 8, with V trimmed by 5 bases and J by 6 bases. From cysteine to phenylalanine, the CDR3 is 14 amino acids long. Solely the CDR3 DNA is kept, with 42 bases framed from the first base. This clone was counted between two and nine times. Its recognized antigen is unknown. Within one base of it there is no much larger clone, and no base qualities were kept. TCRbeta CDR3 regions were amplified from genomic DNA using the immunoSEQ Assay, a bias-controlled multiplex PCR. The paper's processing steps were these. Within the assay, amplification of reference gene primers was used to estimate how many nucleated cells each sample contained. To quantify the absolute abundance of each unique TCRbeta CDR3 rearrangement, sequence reads were collapsed and filtered. For each sample, productive Simpson clonality was calculated by taking the square root of Simpson's diversity index across productive rearrangements. TCRdb carries this immuneACCESS record with in-frame sequences only. Its versions omit some clonotypes, under half of them owing to an unresolved V gene in the studies checked, with the rest unexplained. For V, J and clone size, that table is used; D and trimming come from the DNA. The sample has hundreds of thousands of clones on record, roughly nine tenths of them singletons. The ten top clones hold under 7% of the sample.

Another Seattle source contributed samples from volunteer blood donors who had recovered from COVID-19. Whole blood was collected in K2EDTA tubes by collaborating institutions according to the institutions' own protocols. Collaborator samples were shipped for TCRbeta analysis as frozen whole blood, isolated PBMCs, or DNA extracted from either sample type. The specimen was peripheral blood. The clonotype was recovered from a man between 60 and 70 years old who had recovered from COVID-19. The receptor chain draws on TRBV19 and TRBJ1-2; TRBD1 aligns with 8 central bases. Here the CDR3 is given as CASSPPDRGDGYTF. The DNA reads as follows: TGTGCCAGTAGTCCCCCCGACAGGGGCGATGGCTACACCTTC. Beyond the CDR3, the reference TRBV19 and TRBJ1-2 genes provide the residues; the full variable domain reads: DGGITQSPKYLFRKEGQNVTLSCEQNLNHDAMYWYRQDPGQGLRLIYYSQIVNDFQKGDIAEGYSVSREKKESFPLTVTSAQKNPTAFYLCASSPPDRGDGYTFGSGTRLTVV.